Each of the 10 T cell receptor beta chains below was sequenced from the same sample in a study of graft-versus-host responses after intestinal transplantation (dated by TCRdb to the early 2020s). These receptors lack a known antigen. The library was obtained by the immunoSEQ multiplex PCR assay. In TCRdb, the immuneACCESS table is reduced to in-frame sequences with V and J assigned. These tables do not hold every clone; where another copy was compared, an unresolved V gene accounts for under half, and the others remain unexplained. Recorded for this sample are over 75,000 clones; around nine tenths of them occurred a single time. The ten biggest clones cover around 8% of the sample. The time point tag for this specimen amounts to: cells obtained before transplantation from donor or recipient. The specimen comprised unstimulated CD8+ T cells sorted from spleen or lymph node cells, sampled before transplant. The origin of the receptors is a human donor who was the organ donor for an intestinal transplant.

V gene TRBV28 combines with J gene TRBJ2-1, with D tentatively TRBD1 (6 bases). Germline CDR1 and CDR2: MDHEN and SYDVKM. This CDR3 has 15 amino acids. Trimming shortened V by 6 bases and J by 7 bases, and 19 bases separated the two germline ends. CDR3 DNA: TGTGCCAGCAGCGACTTTACGAAACAGGGTAATGAGCAGTTCTTC. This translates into CASSDFTKQGNEQFF. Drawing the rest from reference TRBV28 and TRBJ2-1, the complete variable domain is DVKVTQSSRYLVKRTGEKVFLECVQDMDHENMFWYRQDPGLGLRLIYFSYDVKMKEKGDIPEGYSVSREKKERFSLILESASTNQTSMYLCASSDFTKQGNEQFFGPGTRLTVL.

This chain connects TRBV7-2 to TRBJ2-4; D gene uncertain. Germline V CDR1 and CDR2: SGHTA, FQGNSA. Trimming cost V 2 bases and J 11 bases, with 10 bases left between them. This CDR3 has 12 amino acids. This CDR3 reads CASSLTPGVQYF. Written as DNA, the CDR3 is TGTGCCAGCAGCTTAACCCCGGGTGTTCAGTACTTC.

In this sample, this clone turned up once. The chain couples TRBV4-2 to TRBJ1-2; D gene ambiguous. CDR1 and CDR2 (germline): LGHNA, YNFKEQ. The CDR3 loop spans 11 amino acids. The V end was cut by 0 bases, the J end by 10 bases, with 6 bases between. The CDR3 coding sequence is TGTGCCAGCAGCCAAGAGTTGTTCTACACCTTC. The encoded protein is CASSQELFYTF.

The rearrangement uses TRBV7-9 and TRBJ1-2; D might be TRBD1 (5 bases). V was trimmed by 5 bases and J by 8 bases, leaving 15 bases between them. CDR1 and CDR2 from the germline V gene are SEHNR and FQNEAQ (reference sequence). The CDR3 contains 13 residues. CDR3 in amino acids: CASSPGGMMGYTF. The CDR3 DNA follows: TGTGCCAGCAGCCCTGGGGGGATGATGGGCTACACCTTC.

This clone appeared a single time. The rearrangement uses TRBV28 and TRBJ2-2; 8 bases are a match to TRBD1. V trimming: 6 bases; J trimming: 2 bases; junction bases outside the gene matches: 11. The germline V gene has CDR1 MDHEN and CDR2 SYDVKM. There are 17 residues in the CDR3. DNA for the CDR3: TGTGCCAGCAGCTTACCTGAAGGACAGGGCAACACCGGGGAGCTGTTTTTT. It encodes CASSLPEGQGNTGELFF.

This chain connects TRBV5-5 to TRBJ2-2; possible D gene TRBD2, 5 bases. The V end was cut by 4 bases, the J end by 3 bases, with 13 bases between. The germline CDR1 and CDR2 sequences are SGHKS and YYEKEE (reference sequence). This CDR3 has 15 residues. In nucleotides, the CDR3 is TGTGCCAGCAGCCACCGAGGGAGCTACACCGGGGAGCTGTTTTTT. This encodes CASSHRGSYTGELFF. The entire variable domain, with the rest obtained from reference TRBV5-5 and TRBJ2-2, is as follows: DAGVTQSPTHLIKTRGQQVTLRCSPISGHKSVSWYQQVLGQGPQFIFQYYEKEERGRGNFPDRFSARQFPNYSSELNVNALLLGDSALYLCASSHRGSYTGELFFGEGSRLTVL.

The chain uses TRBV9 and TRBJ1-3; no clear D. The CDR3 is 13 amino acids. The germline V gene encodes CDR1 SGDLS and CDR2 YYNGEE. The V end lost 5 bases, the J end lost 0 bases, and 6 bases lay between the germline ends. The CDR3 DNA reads TGTGCCAGCAGTCGGGTCTCTGGAAACACCATATATTTT. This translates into CASSRVSGNTIYF. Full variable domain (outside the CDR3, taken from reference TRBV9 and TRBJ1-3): DSGVTQTPKHLITATGQRVTLRCSPRSGDLSVYWYQQSLDQGLQFLIQYYNGEERAKGNILERFSAQQFPDLHSELNLSSLELGDSALYFCASSRVSGNTIYFGEGSWLTVV.

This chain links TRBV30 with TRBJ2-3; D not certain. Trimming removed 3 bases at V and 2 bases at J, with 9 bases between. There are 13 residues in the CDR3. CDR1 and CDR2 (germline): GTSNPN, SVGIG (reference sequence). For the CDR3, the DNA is TGTGCCTGGAGCAGCCTTAACACAGATACGCAGTATTTT. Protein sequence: CAWSSLNTDTQYF.

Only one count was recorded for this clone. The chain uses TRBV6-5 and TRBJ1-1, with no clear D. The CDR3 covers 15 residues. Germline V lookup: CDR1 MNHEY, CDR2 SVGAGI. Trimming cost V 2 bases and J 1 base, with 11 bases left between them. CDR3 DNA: TGTGCCAGCAGTTACACGGGCGGATCGAACACTGAAGCTTTCTTT. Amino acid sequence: CASSYTGGSNTEAFF.

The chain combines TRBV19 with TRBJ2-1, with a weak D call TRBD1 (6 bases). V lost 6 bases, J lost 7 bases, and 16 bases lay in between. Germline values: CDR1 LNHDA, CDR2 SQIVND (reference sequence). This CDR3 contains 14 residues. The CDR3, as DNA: TGTGCCAGTAGCATTAATCAGGGGTCTAATGAGCAGTTCTTC. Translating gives CASSINQGSNEQFF.